This T cell receptor beta chain derives from a study of tumor-infiltrating lymphocytes in primary liver carcinoma. Study as a whole: With diameters of roughly 4 to 10 cm, tumors were stage T1-T3 N0M0.

About this clonotype itself: What it binds is unknown.

Production of TCR beta cDNA used about 500 ng total RNA together with a constant-region primer. Modified slightly, ARM-PCR produced TCR beta libraries over three nested multiplex PCR rounds. The first two PCR rounds, roughly 10 cycles each, used TRBV1-TRBV30 forward primers and a C-beta reverse primer. Each CDR3 protein gets one entry after TCRdb re-called the multiplex PCR reads with MiXCR. This sample has 300,000 to 350,000 distinct CDR3 sequences, with 45% to 70% found just once. Trimming cost V 5 bases and J 1 base, with 14 bases left between them. The length of the CDR3 is 16 residues. Germline values: CDR1 SGHTA, CDR2 FQGTGA. Unsorted whole blood yielded the blood RNA, and germline DNA was also extracted. Whole-study results and caveats: Tumor region pairs outstripped tumor-adjacent and tumor-blood pairs in overlap. Blood fell significantly below tumors in its top-250-clone fraction (p = 0.039).

The source is a woman under 40 with primary liver carcinoma and hepatitis B virus infection. The sample taken for sequencing was peripheral blood. The V call is TRBV7-3, the J call TRBJ2-2; D could derive from TRBD1 or TRBD2 (5 bases each). The CDR3, as DNA: TGTGCCAGCAGCCTAGGCGGGCAGGGGAACACCGGGGAGCTGTTTTTT. Amino acids: CASSLGGQGNTGELFF.